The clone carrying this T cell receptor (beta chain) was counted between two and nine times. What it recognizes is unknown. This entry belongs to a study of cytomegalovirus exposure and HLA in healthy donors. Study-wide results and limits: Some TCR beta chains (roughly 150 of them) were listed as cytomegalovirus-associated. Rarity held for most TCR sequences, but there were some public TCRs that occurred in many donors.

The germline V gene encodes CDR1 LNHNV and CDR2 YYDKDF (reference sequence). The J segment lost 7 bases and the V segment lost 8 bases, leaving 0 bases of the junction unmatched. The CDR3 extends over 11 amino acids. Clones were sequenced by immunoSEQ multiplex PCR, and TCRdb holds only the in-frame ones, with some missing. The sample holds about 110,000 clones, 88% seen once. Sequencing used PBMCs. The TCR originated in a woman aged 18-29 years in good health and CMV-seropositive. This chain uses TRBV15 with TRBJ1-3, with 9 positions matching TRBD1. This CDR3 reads CATGQGNTIYF. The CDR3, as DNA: TGTGCCACCGGACAGGGGAACACCATATATTTT.